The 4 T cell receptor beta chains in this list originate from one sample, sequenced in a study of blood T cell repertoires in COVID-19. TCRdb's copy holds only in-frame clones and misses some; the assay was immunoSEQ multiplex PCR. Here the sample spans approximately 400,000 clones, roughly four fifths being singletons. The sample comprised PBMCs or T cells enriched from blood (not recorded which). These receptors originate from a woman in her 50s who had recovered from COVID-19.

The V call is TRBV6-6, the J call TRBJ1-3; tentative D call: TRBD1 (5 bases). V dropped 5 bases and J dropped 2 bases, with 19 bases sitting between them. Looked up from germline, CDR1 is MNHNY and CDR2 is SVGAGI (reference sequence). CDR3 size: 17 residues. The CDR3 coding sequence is TGTGCCAGCAGTCGGTCAGGACACAGGTCTACTGGAAACACCATATATTTT. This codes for CASSRSGHRSTGNTIYF.

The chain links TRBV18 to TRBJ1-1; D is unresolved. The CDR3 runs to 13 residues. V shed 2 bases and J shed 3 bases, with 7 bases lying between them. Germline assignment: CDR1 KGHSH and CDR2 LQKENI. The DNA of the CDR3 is TGTGCCAGCTCACCAAAACGGGACACTGAAGCTTTCTTT. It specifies CASSPKRDTEAFF. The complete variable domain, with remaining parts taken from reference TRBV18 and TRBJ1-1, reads NAGVMQNPRHLVRRRGQEARLRCSPMKGHSHVYWYRQLPEEGLKFMVYLQKENIIDESGMPKERFSAEFPKEGPSILRIQQVVRGDSAAYFCASSPKRDTEAFFGQGTRLTVV.

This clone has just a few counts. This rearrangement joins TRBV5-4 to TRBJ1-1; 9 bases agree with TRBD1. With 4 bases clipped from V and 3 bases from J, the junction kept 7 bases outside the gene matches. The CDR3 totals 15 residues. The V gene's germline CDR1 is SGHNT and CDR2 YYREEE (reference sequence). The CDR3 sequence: CASSRLQGADTEAFF. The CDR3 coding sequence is TGTGCCAGCAGCCGACTACAGGGGGCGGACACTGAAGCTTTCTTT.

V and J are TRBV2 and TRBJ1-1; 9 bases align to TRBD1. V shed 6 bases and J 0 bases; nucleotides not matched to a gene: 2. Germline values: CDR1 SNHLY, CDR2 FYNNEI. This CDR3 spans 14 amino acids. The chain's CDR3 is CASSRTGVNTEAFF. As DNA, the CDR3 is TGTGCCAGCAGCCGGACAGGGGTGAACACTGAAGCTTTCTTT.